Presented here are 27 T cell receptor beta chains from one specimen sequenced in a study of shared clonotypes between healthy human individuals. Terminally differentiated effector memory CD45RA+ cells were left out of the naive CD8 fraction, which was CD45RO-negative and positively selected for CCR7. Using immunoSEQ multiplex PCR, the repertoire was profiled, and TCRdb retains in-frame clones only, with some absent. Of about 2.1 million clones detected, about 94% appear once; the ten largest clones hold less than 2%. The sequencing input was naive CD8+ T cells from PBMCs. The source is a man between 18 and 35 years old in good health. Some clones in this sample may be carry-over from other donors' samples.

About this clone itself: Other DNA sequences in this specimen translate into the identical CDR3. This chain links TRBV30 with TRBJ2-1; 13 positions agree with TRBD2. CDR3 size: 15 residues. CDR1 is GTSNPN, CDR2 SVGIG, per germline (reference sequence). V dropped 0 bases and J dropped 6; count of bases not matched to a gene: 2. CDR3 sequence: CAWSVRLAGGNEQFF. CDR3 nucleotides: TGTGCCTGGAGTGTCCGACTAGCGGGAGGCAATGAGCAGTTCTTC.

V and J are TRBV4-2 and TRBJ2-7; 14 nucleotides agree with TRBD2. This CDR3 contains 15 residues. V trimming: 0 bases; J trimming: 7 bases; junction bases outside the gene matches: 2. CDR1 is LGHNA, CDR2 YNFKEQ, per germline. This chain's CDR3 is CASSQEGTSGREQYF. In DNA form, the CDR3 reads TGTGCCAGCAGCCAAGAAGGGACTAGCGGGAGAGAGCAGTACTTC.

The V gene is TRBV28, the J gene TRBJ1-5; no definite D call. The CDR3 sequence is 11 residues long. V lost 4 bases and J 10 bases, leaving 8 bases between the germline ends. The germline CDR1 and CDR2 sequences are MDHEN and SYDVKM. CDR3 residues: CASSSPVPQHF. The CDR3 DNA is TGTGCCAGCAGTTCCCCGGTACCCCAGCATTTT.

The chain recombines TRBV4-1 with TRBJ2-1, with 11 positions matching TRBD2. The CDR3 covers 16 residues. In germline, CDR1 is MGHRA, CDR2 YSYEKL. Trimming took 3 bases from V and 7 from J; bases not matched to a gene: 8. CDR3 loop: CASSQKRLAGSNEQFF. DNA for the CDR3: TGCGCCAGCAGCCAGAAAAGACTAGCGGGATCGAATGAGCAGTTCTTC.

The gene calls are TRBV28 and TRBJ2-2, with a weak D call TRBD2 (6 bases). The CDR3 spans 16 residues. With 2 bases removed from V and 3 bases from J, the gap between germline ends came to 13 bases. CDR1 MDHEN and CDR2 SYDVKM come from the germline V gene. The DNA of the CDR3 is TGTGCCAGCAGTTTAAGGGGACTGATATACACCGGGGAGCTGTTTTTT. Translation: CASSLRGLIYTGELFF.

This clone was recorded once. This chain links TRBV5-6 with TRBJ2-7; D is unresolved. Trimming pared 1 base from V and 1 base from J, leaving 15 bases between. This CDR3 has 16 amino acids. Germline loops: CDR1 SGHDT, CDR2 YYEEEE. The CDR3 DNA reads TGTGCCAGCAGCTTGATGTTTGCTGGCAGTTCCTACGAGCAGTACTTC. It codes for CASSLMFAGSSYEQYF.

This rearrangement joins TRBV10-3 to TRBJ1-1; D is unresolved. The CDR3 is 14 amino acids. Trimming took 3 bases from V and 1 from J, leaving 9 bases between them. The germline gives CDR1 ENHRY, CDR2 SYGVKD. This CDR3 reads CAISDQPGNTEAFF. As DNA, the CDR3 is TGTGCCATCAGTGATCAGCCGGGGAACACTGAAGCTTTCTTT.

CDR3 DNA: TGTGCTAGTGGTTTCTTAGACGGGGGGAACACTGAAGCTTTCTTT. Protein: CASGFLDGGNTEAFF. The genes are TRBV12-5 and TRBJ1-1, with D perhaps TRBD1 (5 bases). The CDR3 runs to 15 residues. Trimming removed 3 bases at V and 1 base at J, with 12 bases between. Per the germline V gene, CDR1 is LGHNT and CDR2 is FRNRAP.

CDR3 in amino acids: CAWNPAGKLFF. Here the CDR3 DNA reads TGTGCCTGGAACCCGGCGGGGAAACTGTTTTTT. The V gene is TRBV30, the J gene TRBJ1-4, with unresolved D. CDR3 length: 11 amino acids. Between the trimmed V and J ends, which lost 4 bases and 11 bases, there was a span of 11 bases. Germline CDR1 and CDR2: GTSNPN and SVGIG (reference sequence).

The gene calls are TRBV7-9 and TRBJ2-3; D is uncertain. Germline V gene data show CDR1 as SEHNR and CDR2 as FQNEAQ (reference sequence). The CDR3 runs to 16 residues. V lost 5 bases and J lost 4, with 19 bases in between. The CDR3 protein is CASSTTQLLHADTQYF. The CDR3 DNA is TGTGCCAGCAGCACTACTCAACTTTTGCACGCAGATACGCAGTATTTT.

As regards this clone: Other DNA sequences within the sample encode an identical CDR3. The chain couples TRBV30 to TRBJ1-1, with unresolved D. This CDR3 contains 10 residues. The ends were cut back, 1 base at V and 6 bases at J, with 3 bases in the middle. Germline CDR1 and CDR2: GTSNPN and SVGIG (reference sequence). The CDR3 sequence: CAWSGAEAFF. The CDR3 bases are TGTGCCTGGAGTGGTGCTGAAGCTTTCTTT.

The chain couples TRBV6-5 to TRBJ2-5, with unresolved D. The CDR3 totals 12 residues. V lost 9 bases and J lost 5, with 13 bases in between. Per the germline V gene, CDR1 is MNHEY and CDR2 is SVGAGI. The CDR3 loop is CAREDGWETQYF. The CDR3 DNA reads TGTGCCAGAGAAGACGGGTGGGAGACCCAGTACTTC.

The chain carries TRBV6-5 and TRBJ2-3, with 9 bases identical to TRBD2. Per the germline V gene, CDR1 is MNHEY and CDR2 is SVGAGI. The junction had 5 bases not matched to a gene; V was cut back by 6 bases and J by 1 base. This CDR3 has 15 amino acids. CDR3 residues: CASREKREGTDTQYF. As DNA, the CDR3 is TGTGCCAGCAGGGAGAAGCGGGAGGGCACAGATACGCAGTATTTT.

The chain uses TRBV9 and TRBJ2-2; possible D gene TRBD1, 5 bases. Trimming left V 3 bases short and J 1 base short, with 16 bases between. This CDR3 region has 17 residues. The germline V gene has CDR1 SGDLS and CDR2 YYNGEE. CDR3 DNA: TGTGCCAGCAGCGCCTTCATTCGTAGGGGGAACACCGGGGAGCTGTTTTTT. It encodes CASSAFIRRGNTGELFF.

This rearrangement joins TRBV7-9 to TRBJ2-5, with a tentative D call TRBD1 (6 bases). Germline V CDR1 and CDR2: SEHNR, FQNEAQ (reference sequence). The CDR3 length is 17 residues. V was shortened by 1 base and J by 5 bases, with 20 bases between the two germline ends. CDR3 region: CASSLGALVQGQETQYF. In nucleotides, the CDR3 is TGTGCCAGCAGCTTAGGGGCCCTCGTACAGGGTCAGGAGACCCAGTACTTC.

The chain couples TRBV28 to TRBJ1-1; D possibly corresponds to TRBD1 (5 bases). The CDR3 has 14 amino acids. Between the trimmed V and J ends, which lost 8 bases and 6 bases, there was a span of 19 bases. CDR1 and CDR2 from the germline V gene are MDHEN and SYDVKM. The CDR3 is CASSPGVTIAEAFF. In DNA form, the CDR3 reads TGTGCCAGCTCGCCGGGGGTGACCATAGCTGAAGCTTTCTTT.

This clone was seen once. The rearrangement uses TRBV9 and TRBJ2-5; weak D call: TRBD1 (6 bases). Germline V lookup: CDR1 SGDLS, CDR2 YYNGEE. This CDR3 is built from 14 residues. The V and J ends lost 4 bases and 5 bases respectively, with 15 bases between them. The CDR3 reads CASSPPGTKETQYF. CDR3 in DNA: TGTGCCAGCAGCCCCCCCGGGACAAAGGAGACCCAGTACTTC.

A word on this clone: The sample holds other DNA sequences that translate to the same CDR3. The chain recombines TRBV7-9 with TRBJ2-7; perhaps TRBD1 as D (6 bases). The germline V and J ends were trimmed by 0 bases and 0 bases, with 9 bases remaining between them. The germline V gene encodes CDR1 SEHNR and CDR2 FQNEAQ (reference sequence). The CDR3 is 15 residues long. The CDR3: CASSLAGGSSYEQYF. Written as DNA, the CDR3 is TGTGCCAGCAGCTTAGCAGGGGGAAGCTCCTACGAGCAGTACTTC.

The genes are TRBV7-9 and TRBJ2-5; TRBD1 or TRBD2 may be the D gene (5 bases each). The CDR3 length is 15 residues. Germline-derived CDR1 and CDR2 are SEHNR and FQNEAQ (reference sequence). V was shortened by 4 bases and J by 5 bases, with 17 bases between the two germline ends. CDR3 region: CASSSPSRGGETQYF. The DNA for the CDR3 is TGTGCCAGCAGCTCGCCCAGTCGGGGCGGGGAGACCCAGTACTTC.

The CDR3 protein is CASSYSGEAYNEQFF. The CDR3 DNA is TGTGCCAGCAGTTACTCAGGGGAGGCATACAATGAGCAGTTCTTC. V gene TRBV6-5 combines with J gene TRBJ2-1; maybe TRBD2 (6 bases). CDR3 length: 15 amino acids. Trimming shortened V by 0 bases and J by 4 bases, and 10 bases separated the two germline ends. Per the germline V gene, CDR1 is MNHEY and CDR2 is SVGAGI.

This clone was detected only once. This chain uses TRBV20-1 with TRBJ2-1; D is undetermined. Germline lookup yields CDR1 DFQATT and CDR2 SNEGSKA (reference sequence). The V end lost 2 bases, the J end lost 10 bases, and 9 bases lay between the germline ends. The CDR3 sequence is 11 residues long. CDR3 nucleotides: TGCAGTGCTAGACTAGGTGGGGAGCAGTTCTTC. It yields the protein CSARLGGEQFF.

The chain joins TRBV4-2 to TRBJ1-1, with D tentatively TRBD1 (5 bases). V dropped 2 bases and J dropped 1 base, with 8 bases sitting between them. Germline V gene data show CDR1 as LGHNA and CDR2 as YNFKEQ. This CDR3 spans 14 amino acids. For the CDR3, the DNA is TGTGCCAGCAGCCAATTCGACAGGAACACTGAAGCTTTCTTT. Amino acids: CASSQFDRNTEAFF.

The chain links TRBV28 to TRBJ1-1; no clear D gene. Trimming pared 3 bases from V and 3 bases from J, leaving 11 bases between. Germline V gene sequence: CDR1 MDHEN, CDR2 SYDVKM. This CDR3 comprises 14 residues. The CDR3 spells CASSFVTVDTEAFF. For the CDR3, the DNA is TGTGCCAGCAGTTTTGTTACTGTGGACACTGAAGCTTTCTTT. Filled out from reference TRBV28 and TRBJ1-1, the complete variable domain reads DVKVTQSSRYLVKRTGEKVFLECVQDMDHENMFWYRQDPGLGLRLIYFSYDVKMKEKGDIPEGYSVSREKKERFSLILESASTNQTSMYLCASSFVTVDTEAFFGQGTRLTVV.

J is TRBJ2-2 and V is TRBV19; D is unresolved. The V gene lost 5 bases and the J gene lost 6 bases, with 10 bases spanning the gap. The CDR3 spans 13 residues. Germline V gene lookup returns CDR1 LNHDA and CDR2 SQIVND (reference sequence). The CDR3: CASSPHVSGELFF. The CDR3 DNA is TGTGCCAGTAGTCCGCATGTCTCCGGGGAGCTGTTTTTT.

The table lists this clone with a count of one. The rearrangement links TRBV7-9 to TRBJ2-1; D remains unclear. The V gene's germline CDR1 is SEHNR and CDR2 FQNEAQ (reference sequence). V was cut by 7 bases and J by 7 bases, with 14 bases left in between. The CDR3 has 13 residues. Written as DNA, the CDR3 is TGTGCCAGCACCCCCCCGGACCGGAATGAGCAGTTCTTC. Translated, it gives CASTPPDRNEQFF. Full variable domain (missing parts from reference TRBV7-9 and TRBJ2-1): DTGVSQNPRHKITKRGQNVTFRCDPISEHNRLYWYRQTLGQGPEFLTYFQNEAQLEKSRLLSDRFSAERPKGSFSTLEIQRTEQGDSAMYLCASTPPDRNEQFFGPGTRLTVL.

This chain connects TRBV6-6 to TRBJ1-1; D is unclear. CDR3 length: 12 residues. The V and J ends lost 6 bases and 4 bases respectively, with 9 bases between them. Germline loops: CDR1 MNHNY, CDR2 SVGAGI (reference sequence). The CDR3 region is CASSPDTTEAFF. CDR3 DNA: TGTGCCAGCAGCCCCGATACCACTGAAGCTTTCTTT.

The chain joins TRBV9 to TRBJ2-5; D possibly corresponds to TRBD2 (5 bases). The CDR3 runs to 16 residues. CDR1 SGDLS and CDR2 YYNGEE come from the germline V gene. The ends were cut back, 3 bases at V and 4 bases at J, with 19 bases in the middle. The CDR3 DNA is TGTGCCAGCAGCGCTTCCACCGCTAGCCTCCCAGAGACCCAGTACTTC. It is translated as CASSASTASLPETQYF. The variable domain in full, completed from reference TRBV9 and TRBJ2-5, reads DSGVTQTPKHLITATGQRVTLRCSPRSGDLSVYWYQQSLDQGLQFLIQYYNGEERAKGNILERFSAQQFPDLHSELNLSSLELGDSALYFCASSASTASLPETQYFGPGTRLLVL.